This TCR beta chain derives from a study of PD-1 blockade in mismatch repair-deficient tumors. V gave up 3 bases and J gave up 0 bases; unmatched junction bases: 6. Germline V gene data show CDR1 as SGHNT and CDR2 as YENEEA. CDR3 length: 17 amino acids. Repertoires were generated with immunoSEQ multiplex PCR, while TCRdb's copy carries only in-frame clones and drops some. Among some 48,000 clones listed, roughly 82% were seen once. Sequenced here: PBMCs, sampled before pembrolizumab treatment. The V and J genes are TRBV11-3 and TRBJ2-1; TRBD2 matches at 9 bases. This TCR came from an adult with mismatch repair-deficient cancer. The CDR3 DNA sequence: TGTGCCAGCAGCTTTGTGGCGGGGGGGGTCTCCTACAATGAGCAGTTCTTC. The encoded protein is CASSFVAGGVSYNEQFF.